This TCR beta chain was profiled in a study of graft-versus-host responses after intestinal transplantation. Across the whole study: Anti-thymocyte globulin served as induction for all recipients, who then took tacrolimus and steroids for about 3 years. Study outcomes and limitations: In patients with graft-donor T cell macrochimerism, allograft graft-versus-host to host-versus-graft clonal ratios were high.

The J segment lost 2 bases and the V segment lost 4 bases, leaving 6 bases of the junction unmatched. Germline lookup yields CDR1 MNHEY and CDR2 SVGAGI. This CDR3 spans 16 amino acids. Clones were read by immunoSEQ multiplex PCR, and TCRdb kept only the in-frame ones, dropping some. The table has 17,000 or so clones, less than 50% seen once. Responder cells labeled with CFSE (roughly 200,000) were co-plated with irradiated stimulator cells labeled with violet dye (roughly 200,000). V and J are TRBV6-5 and TRBJ2-7; 12 bases agree with TRBD2. The sequence came from a human patient who received an intestinal transplant. The specimen comprised alloreactive CD8+ T cells from a mixed lymphocyte reaction culture, sampled before intestinal transplant. The subset here: CFSE-low proliferating T cells sorted from roughly six-day pre-transplant mixed lymphocyte reaction (GvH or HvG direction). DNA of the CDR3: TGTGCCAGCAGTTTATGGACTAGCGGGACCGCCTACGAGCAGTACTTC. Translating gives CASSLWTSGTAYEQYF.